This TCR beta chain originates from a study of persistence of HIV-infected CD4 T cells. Study in general: Suppressive ART had lasted a median of around 8 years.

Sequencing used immunoSEQ version 4 in survey mode. Assay used: immunoSEQ multiplex PCR; TCRdb lists only in-frame clones, some missing. The table shows about 43,000 clones, with about 90% occurring only once. Nonspecific anti-CD3/anti-CD28 bead stimulation represents the broad CD4+ T cell repertoire. CD4+ T cells upregulating both CD40 ligand and CD69 were sorted as responding cells. A word on this clone: As yet, its antigen is unknown.

V gave up 1 base and J gave up 8 bases, with 14 bases separating them. CDR1 and CDR2 (germline): LNHNV, YYDKDF (reference sequence). There are 14 residues in the CDR3. Regarding the study as a whole: Antigen-responding cells were enriched for degenerate expanded CDR3beta sequences. TCR analyses could not target the rare provirus-carrying CMV-responding cells. TCR oligoclonality correlated with proviral oligoclonality in the same sorted populations.

The rearrangement links TRBV15 to TRBJ1-1, with D perhaps TRBD1 (5 bases). The sample was CD4+ T cells sorted from PBMCs after roughly 18-hour stimulation, taken from a patient who received antiretroviral therapy. The source is an adult man with HIV who was CMV-seropositive. The CDR3 reads CATSRGEAGREAFF. CDR3 nucleotide sequence: TGTGCCACCAGCAGAGGAGAGGCGGGACGGGAAGCTTTCTTT.